The clone carrying this T cell receptor (beta chain) has a handful of counts. The data were taken from a study of blood T cell repertoires in COVID-19. Repertoires were generated with immunoSEQ multiplex PCR, while TCRdb's copy carries only in-frame clones and drops some. The table shows tens of thousands of clones, with 85% to 90% occurring only once. Germline V gives CDR1 SGHTA, CDR2 FQGNSA. Losses at the gene ends were 1 base for V and 13 bases for J; bases not matched to a gene: 8. The CDR3 spans 15 residues. This chain joins TRBV7-2 and TRBJ1-6; 9 bases fit TRBD1. The receptor comes from a woman aged 60-70 years with COVID-19, enrolled during active disease. The sequencing sample was made of peripheral blood. The CDR3 is CASSLVGQGKVPLHF. In DNA form, the CDR3 reads TGTGCCAGCAGCTTAGTTGGACAGGGGAAGGTTCCCCTCCACTTT.